This entry lists 7 T cell receptor beta chains sequenced from one sample in a study of T cells in localized non-small cell lung cancer. Repertoires were generated with immunoSEQ multiplex PCR, while TCRdb's copy carries only in-frame clones and drops some. Here the sample spans 5,500 to 8,000 clones, about 47% being singletons. The sequencing here drew on lung tumor tissue, taken before any cancer treatment. The source of these receptors is a man aged 40 to 69 with stage III lung adenocarcinoma.

This chain joins TRBV18 and TRBJ1-3; no definite D call. The CDR3 has 17 residues. Trimming removed 0 bases at V and 0 bases at J, with 12 bases between. The germline CDR1 and CDR2 sequences are KGHSH and LQKENI. The CDR3 region has the DNA TGTGCCAGCTCACCACCTAGGGCGGAGAGCTCTGGAAACACCATATATTTT. It specifies CASSPPRAESSGNTIYF.

In this sample, this clone turned up a few times. V usage is TRBV11-3 and J usage is TRBJ2-5; TRBD1 matches 9 bases. Germline CDR1 is SGHNT and CDR2 is YENEEA. V gave up 5 bases and J gave up 4 bases; unmatched junction bases: 5. CDR3 length: 14 residues. CDR3 coding DNA: TGTGCCAGCAGCCATGACAGGGGGGGAGAGACCCAGTACTTC. Its protein is CASSHDRGGETQYF.

The J gene is TRBJ2-5, the V gene TRBV2; D is possibly TRBD2 (5 bases). Germline V lookup: CDR1 SNHLY, CDR2 FYNNEI. This CDR3 is 12 amino acids long. V gave up 5 bases and J gave up 5 bases, with 9 bases separating them. Here the CDR3 reads CASSSSMETQYF. The CDR3 DNA reads as TGTGCCAGCAGTTCTAGCATGGAGACCCAGTACTTC.

The gene calls are TRBV30 and TRBJ2-2; weak D call: TRBD2 (6 bases). CDR3 length equals 13 residues. Germline V CDR1 and CDR2: GTSNPN, SVGIG (reference sequence). Trimming shortened V by 6 bases and J by 5 bases, and 13 bases separated the two germline ends. CDR3 coding DNA: TGTGCCTGCCAGTTACGGGGGACCGGGGAGCTGTTTTTT. Translated, it gives CACQLRGTGELFF.

The V and J genes are TRBV10-1 and TRBJ2-7, with D maybe TRBD1 (6 bases). The V end lost 10 bases, the J end lost 3 bases, and 22 bases lay between the germline ends. Germline V lookup: CDR1 WNHNN, CDR2 SYGVQD (reference sequence). CDR3 length: 15 residues. CDR3 in DNA: TGCGCCACCAGAAACCGGGACACACTATTCTACGAGCAGTACTTC. Translating it yields CATRNRDTLFYEQYF.

This CDR3 reads CATAWTAEYTEAFF. CDR3 coding DNA: TGTGCCACCGCATGGACAGCCGAGTACACTGAAGCTTTCTTT. This chain joins TRBV15 and TRBJ1-1; D is perhaps TRBD1 (6 bases). V shed 8 bases and J shed 3 bases, with 16 bases lying between them. Germline values: CDR1 LNHNV, CDR2 YYDKDF (reference sequence). CDR3 size: 14 residues.

The V call is TRBV9, the J call TRBJ1-5; tentative D call: TRBD1 (6 bases). V was pared by 4 bases and J by 2 bases, with 10 bases between. The CDR3 runs to 14 residues. Germline CDR1 reads SGDLS; CDR2 reads YYNGEE. CDR3 in DNA: TGTGCCAGCAGCCTAGGGGGTGGCAATCAGCCCCAGCATTTT. Protein sequence: CASSLGGGNQPQHF.